Each of the 5 T cell receptor beta chains below was sequenced from the same sample in a study of shared clonotypes between healthy human individuals. Only in-frame clones appear in the TCRdb table, and some are missing; sequencing was by immunoSEQ multiplex PCR. The sample holds hundreds of thousands of clones, 55% to 85% seen once. Sequenced material: memory CD4+ T cells sorted from blood. Sample subset: CD45RA-negative fraction. These receptors were collected from a woman in her twenties or thirties in good health.

This clone was counted only a few times. This rearrangement joins TRBV5-1 to TRBJ2-7, with 8 bases fitting TRBD1. V gave up 4 bases and J gave up 4 bases; unmatched junction bases: 10. The CDR3 totals 15 residues. Germline V gene sequence: CDR1 SGHRS, CDR2 YFSETQ. DNA for the CDR3: TGCGCCAGCAGCGACCGGACAGGGTTCGTTTACGAGCAGTACTTC. Translated, it gives CASSDRTGFVYEQYF.

This clone was counted a single time. V gene TRBV4-1 combines with J gene TRBJ2-1, with no clear D. Per germline, CDR1 MGHRA and CDR2 YSYEKL. V was cut by 1 base and J by 0 bases, with 13 bases left in between. The CDR3 extends over 17 amino acids. This chain's CDR3 is CASSQGGSTSSYNEQFF. The CDR3 nucleotides read TGCGCCAGCAGCCAAGGGGGTAGTACGAGCTCCTACAATGAGCAGTTCTTC.

The chain joins TRBV9 to TRBJ1-5, with TRBD1 matching 8 bases. CDR1 SGDLS and CDR2 YYNGEE come from the germline V gene. This CDR3 is 14 amino acids long. V lost 2 bases and J lost 6; bases outside the gene matches: 4. CDR3 sequence (DNA): TGTGCCAGCAGCGTTCGACAGGGGTGTCAGCCCCAGCATTTT. Translation: CASSVRQGCQPQHF.

A note on this clone: Germline is not matched at one junction end, which may reflect a read error. The J gene is TRBJ2-3, the V gene TRBV7-9, with D possibly TRBD2 on 6 matching bases. Per the germline V gene, CDR1 is SEHNR and CDR2 is FQNEAQ (reference sequence). The CDR3 is 13 amino acids. CDR3 protein: CASSLANTDTQYF. CDR3 bases: TGTGCCAGCAGCCTAGCGAACACAGATACGCAGTATTTT. The full variable domain, completed using reference TRBV7-9 and TRBJ2-3, is DTGVSQNPRHKITKRGQNVTFRCDPISEHNRLYWYRQTLGQGPEFLTYFQNEAQLEKSRLLSDRFSAERPKGSFSTLEIQRTEQGDSAMYLCASSLANTDTQYFGPGTRLTVL.

This chain connects TRBV30 to TRBJ1-1; 7 nucleotides line up with TRBD1. The V segment lost 0 bases and the J segment 3 bases; nucleotides outside the gene matches: 7. The CDR3 consists of 15 residues. CDR1 and CDR2 from the germline V gene are GTSNPN and SVGIG (reference sequence). DNA of the CDR3: TGTGCCTGGAGTGTGACAGGGAGGTACGACACTGAAGCTTTCTTT. It yields the protein CAWSVTGRYDTEAFF.